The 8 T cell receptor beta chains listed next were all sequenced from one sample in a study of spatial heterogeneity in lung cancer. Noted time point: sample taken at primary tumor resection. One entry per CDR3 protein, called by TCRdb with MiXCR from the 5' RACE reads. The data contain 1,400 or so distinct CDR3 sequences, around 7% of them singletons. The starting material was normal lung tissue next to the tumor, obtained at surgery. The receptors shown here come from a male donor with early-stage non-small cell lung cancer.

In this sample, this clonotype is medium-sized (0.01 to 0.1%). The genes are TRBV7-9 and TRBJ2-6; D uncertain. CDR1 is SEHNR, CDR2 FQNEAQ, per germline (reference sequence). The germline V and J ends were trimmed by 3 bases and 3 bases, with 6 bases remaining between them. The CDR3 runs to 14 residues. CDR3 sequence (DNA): TGTGCCAGCAGCTTGCACAGTGGGGCCAACGTCCTGACTTTC. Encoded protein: CASSLHSGANVLTF. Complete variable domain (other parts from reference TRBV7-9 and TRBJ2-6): DTGVSQNPRHKITKRGQNVTFRCDPISEHNRLYWYRQTLGQGPEFLTYFQNEAQLEKSRLLSDRFSAERPKGSFSTLEIQRTEQGDSAMYLCASSLHSGANVLTFGAGSRLTVL.

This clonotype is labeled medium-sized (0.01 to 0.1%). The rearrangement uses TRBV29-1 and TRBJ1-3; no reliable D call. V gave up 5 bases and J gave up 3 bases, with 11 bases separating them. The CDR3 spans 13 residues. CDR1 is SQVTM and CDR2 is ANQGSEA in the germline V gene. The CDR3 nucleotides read TGCAGCGTTTGGACGGATATTGGAAACACCATATATTTT. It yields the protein CSVWTDIGNTIYF.

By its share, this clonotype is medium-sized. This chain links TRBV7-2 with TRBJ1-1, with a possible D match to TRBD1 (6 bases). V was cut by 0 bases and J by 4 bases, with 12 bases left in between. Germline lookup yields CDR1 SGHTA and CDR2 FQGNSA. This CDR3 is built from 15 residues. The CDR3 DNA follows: TGTGCCAGCAGCTTAGCGTTTCAGGGGATCACTGAAGCTTTCTTT. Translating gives CASSLAFQGITEAFF. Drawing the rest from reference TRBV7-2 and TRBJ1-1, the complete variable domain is GAGVSQSPSNKVTEKGKDVELRCDPISGHTALYWYRQSLGQGLEFLIYFQGNSAPDKSGLPSDRFSAERTGGSVSTLTIQRTQQEDSAVYLCASSLAFQGITEAFFGQGTRLTVV.

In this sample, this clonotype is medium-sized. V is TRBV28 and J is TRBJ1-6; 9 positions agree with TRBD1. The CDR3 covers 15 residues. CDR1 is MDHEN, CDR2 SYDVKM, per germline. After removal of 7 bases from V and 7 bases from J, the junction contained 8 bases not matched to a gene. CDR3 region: CASNNRDRANSPLHF. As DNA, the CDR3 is TGTGCCAGCAACAACCGGGACAGGGCCAATTCACCCCTCCACTTT.

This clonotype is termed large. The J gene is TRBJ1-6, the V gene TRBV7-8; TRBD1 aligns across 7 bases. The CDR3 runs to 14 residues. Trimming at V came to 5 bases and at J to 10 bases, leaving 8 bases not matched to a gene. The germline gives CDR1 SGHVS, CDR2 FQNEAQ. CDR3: CASSLNRGSSPLHF. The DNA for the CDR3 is TGTGCCAGCAGCCTAAACAGGGGCAGCTCACCCCTCCACTTT.

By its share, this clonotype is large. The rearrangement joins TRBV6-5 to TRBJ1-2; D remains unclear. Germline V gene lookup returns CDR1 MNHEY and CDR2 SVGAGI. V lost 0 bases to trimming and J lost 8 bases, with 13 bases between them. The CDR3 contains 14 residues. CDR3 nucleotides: TGTGCCAGCAGTTACTCGATCCAGCCGGAGGGCTACACCTTC. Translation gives CASSYSIQPEGYTF.

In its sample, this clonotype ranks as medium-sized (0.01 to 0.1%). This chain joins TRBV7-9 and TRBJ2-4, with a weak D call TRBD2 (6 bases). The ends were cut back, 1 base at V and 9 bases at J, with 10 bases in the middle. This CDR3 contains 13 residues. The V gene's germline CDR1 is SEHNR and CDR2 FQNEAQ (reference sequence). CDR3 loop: CASSLDGGGIQYF. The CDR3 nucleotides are TGTGCCAGCAGCTTAGACGGGGGAGGCATTCAGTACTTC.

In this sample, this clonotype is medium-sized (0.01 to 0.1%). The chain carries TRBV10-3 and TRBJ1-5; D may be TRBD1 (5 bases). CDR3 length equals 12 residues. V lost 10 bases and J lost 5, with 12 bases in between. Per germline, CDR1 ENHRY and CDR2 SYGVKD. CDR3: CATSGGDQPQHF. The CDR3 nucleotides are TGTGCCACCTCCGGGGGGGATCAGCCCCAGCATTTT.